The T cell receptor beta chain under discussion was sequenced for a study of cytomegalovirus exposure and HLA in healthy donors. This CDR3 region has 15 residues. The germline V gene has CDR1 KGHSH and CDR2 LQKENI. J gave up 4 bases and V 3 bases, and 5 bases lay outside the gene matches. Sequenced by immunoSEQ multiplex PCR; TCRdb stores in-frame clones only, minus some. The sample lists about 160,000 clones, 65% to 90% seen once, with 2% to 2.5% in the top ten. The origin of this receptor is a woman under 30 in good health and CMV-seronegative. J is TRBJ2-3 and V is TRBV18; 9 bases map to TRBD2. The sample was PBMCs. The CDR3 DNA reads TGTGCCAGCTCACCGGGCGGGGGGGCCCCAGATACGCAGTATTTT. It specifies CASSPGGGAPDTQYF.